This record covers a single TCR beta chain. Its antigen is as yet unknown. The data originate from a study of cytomegalovirus exposure and HLA in healthy donors. Study-wide findings and caveats: A previous analysis found most TCR beta V segments productive roughly 87% or roughly 30% of the time. As a later analysis showed, a missense DCLRE1C variant was linked to trimming of TCR beta V- and J-genes. Most CMV-associated TCR beta chains appeared HLA-restricted in a later analysis.

PCR employed 60 Vbeta and 13 Jbeta primers. Here immunoSEQ multiplex PCR was the method, and the copy in TCRdb shows in-frame clones only, minus some. The table records 60,000 to 85,000 clones, about three quarters of them present only once. Trimming cost V 4 bases and J 1 base; bases outside gene matches: 8. This CDR3 region has 16 residues. Per the germline V gene, CDR1 is SGHVS and CDR2 is FQNEAQ. The sequence was collected from a male donor in good health and CMV-seropositive. The chain employs TRBV7-8 and TRBJ1-1; TRBD1 matches at 8 bases. Specimen: PBMCs. CDR3 in DNA: TGTGCCAGCAGCTCCATACAGGGGGTTGGGAACACTGAAGCTTTCTTT. Translated: CASSSIQGVGNTEAFF.